The clone carrying this TCR beta chain was found a few times. The data originate from a study of T cells after yellow fever vaccination. The CDR3 is 13 residues long. Germline CDR1 is LGHNA and CDR2 is YSLEER. The V end lost 0 bases, the J end lost 13 bases, and 13 bases lay between the germline ends. Via MiXCR, TCRdb re-called the 5' RACE reads, giving one row per CDR3 protein. The table records fewer than 350,000 distinct CDR3 sequences, around 4.3% of them present only once. The sequence was obtained from a man younger than 30 who received the YFV17D yellow fever vaccine. The V call is TRBV4-3, the J call TRBJ2-1, with D possibly matching TRBD1 (5 bases). The source was PBMCs, collected 15 days after the yellow fever booster vaccination. This chain's CDR3 is CASSQEHQGPQFF. CDR3 in DNA: TGCGCCAGCAGCCAAGAGCATCAGGGCCCCCAGTTCTTC.